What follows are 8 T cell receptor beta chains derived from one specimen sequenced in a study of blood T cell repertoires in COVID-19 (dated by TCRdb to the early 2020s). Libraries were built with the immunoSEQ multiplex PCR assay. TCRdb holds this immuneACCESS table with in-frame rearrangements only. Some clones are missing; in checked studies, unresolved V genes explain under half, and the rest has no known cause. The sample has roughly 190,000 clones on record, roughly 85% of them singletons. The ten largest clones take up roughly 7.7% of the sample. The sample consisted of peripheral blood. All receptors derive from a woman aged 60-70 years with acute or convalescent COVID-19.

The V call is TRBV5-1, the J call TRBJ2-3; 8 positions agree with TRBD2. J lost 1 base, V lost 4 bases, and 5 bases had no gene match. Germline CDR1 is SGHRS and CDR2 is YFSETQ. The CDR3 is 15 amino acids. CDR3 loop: CASSVAGLGTDTQYF. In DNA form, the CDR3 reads TGCGCCAGCAGCGTAGCGGGACTGGGCACAGATACGCAGTATTTT. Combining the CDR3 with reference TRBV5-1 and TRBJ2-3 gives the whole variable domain KAGVTQTPRYLIKTRGQQVTLSCSPISGHRSVSWYQQTPGQGLQFLFEYFSETQRNKGNFPGRFSGRQFSNSRSEMNVSTLELGDSALYLCASSVAGLGTDTQYFGPGTRLTVL.

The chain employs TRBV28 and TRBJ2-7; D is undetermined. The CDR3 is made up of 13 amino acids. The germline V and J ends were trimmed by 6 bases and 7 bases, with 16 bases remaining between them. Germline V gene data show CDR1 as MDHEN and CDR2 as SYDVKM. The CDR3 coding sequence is TGTGCCAGCAGCCCTGGAGATCTCGGGGAGCAGTACTTC. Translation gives CASSPGDLGEQYF.

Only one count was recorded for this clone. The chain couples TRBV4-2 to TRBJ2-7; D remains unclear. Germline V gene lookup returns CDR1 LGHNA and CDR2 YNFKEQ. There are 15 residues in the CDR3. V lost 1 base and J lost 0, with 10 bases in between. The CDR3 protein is CASSQVAQSSYEQYF. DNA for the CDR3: TGTGCCAGCAGCCAAGTCGCACAGAGCTCCTACGAGCAGTACTTC.

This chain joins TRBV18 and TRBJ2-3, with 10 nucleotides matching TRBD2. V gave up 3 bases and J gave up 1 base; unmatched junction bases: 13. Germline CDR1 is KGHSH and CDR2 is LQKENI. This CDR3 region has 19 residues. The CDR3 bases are TGTGCCAGCTCACCCGCCAAAGCGGGAGGGCAGGTGGGCACAGATACGCAGTATTTT. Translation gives CASSPAKAGGQVGTDTQYF.

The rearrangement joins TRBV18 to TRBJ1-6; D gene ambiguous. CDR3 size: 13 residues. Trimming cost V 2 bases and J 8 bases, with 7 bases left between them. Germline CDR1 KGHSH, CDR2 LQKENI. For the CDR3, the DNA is TGTGCCAGCTCACCAGGGGAGGATTCACCCCTCCACTTT. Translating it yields CASSPGEDSPLHF.

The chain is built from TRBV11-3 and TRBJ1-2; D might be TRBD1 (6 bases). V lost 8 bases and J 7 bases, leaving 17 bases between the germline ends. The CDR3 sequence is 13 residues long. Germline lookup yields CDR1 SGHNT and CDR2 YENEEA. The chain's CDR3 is CASGEQGMGGYTF. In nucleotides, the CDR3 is TGTGCCAGCGGCGAACAGGGAATGGGTGGCTACACCTTC.

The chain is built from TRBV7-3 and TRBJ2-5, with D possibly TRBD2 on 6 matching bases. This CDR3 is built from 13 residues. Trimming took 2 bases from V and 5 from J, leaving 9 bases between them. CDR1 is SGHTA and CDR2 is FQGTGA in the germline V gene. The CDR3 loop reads CASSLGTQETQYF. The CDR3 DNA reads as TGTGCCAGCAGCTTAGGGACTCAGGAGACCCAGTACTTC. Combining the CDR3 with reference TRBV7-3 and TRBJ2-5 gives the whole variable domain GAGVSQTPSNKVTEKGKYVELRCDPISGHTALYWYRQSLGQGPEFLIYFQGTGAADDSGLPNDRFFAVRPEGSVSTLKIQRTERGDSAVYLCASSLGTQETQYFGPGTRLLVL.

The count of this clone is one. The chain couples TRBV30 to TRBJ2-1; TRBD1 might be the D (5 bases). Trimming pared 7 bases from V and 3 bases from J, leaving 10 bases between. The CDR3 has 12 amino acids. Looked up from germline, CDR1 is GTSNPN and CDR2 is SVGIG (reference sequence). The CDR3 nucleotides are TGTGCCTCAGGCAGGGTCTACAATGAGCAGTTCTTC. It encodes CASGRVYNEQFF.